The 29 T cell receptor beta chains in this list originate from one sample, sequenced in a study of STAT5B mutations in CD4+ large granular lymphocyte leukemia. The assay was immunoSEQ multiplex PCR, and TCRdb's table has in-frame clones only and misses some. The sample carries some 30,000 clones, around 70% recorded once. Sample: CD4+ T cells from blood buffy coats. These receptors all come from a human donor in good health.

This chain links TRBV29-1 with TRBJ2-3; D tentatively fits TRBD1 or TRBD2 (6 bases each). Germline V CDR1 and CDR2: SQVTM, ANQGSEA. The CDR3 spans 13 residues. Trimming cost V 4 bases and J 6 bases, with 14 bases left between them. CDR3 DNA: TGCAGCGTTGCTCTCGGGGGCGGTGATACGCAGTATTTT. It specifies CSVALGGGDTQYF.

This clone has a handful of counts. This chain joins TRBV9 and TRBJ1-1; D uncertain. The CDR3 runs 15 residues. V was clipped by 4 bases and J by 0 bases, with 13 bases between them. Germline loops: CDR1 SGDLS, CDR2 YYNGEE. This CDR3 reads CASSPDGTLNTEAFF. CDR3 in DNA: TGTGCCAGCAGCCCCGATGGAACGCTGAACACTGAAGCTTTCTTT.

DNA for the CDR3: TGTGCCAGCAGCTTAGTTCCTGGACAGGGACGCGGTCAGCCCCAGCATTTT. Its translation: CASSLVPGQGRGQPQHF. This rearrangement joins TRBV7-9 to TRBJ1-5; 8 positions agree with TRBD1. The CDR3 is 17 amino acids. Germline CDR1 and CDR2: SEHNR and FQNEAQ (reference sequence). V gave up 1 base and J gave up 6 bases; unmatched junction bases: 11.

This sequence joins TRBV19 and TRBJ1-1; D is ambiguous. Trimming shortened V by 3 bases and J by 1 base, and 9 bases separated the two germline ends. The CDR3 consists of 14 residues. Germline V gene data show CDR1 as LNHDA and CDR2 as SQIVND (reference sequence). In DNA form, the CDR3 reads TGTGCCAGTAGTATGGGAAAGGAGAACACTGAAGCTTTCTTT. It yields the protein CASSMGKENTEAFF.

This chain connects TRBV19 to TRBJ1-2; 8 nucleotides agree with TRBD1. The germline CDR1 and CDR2 sequences are LNHDA and SQIVND (reference sequence). J was trimmed by 5 bases and V by 5 bases; bases with no gene match: 7. The CDR3 covers 14 residues. The CDR3 DNA follows: TGTGCCAGTAGTTCTCGGACAGGGCCGTATGGCTACACCTTC. It yields the protein CASSSRTGPYGYTF.

This sequence joins TRBV12-5 and TRBJ2-1, with D perhaps being TRBD1 or TRBD2 (7 bases each). The CDR3 covers 17 residues. Between the trimmed V and J ends, which lost 7 bases and 11 bases, there was a span of 30 bases. Germline CDR1 is LGHNT and CDR2 is FRNRAP. The CDR3 bases are TGTGCTAGTGCTGAGGGTTCAGGGGGGGGGATCGCGGACCAGCAGTTCTTC. Its translation: CASAEGSGGGIADQQFF. Drawing the rest from reference TRBV12-5 and TRBJ2-1, the complete variable domain is DARVTQTPRHKVTEMGQEVTMRCQPILGHNTVFWYRQTMMQGLELLAYFRNRAPLDDSGMPKDRFSAEMPDATLATLKIQPSEPRDSAVYFCASAEGSGGGIADQQFFGPGTRLTVL.

The chain links TRBV5-4 to TRBJ1-1; TRBD1 might be the D (5 bases). The CDR3 consists of 14 residues. Trimming pared 3 bases from V and 4 bases from J, leaving 13 bases between. In germline, CDR1 is SGHNT, CDR2 YYREEE (reference sequence). The CDR3 DNA reads TGTGCCAGCAGCTCAGGGAATAGGAGCACTGAAGCTTTCTTT. It codes for CASSSGNRSTEAFF.

The rearrangement uses TRBV7-9 and TRBJ1-2; D is perhaps TRBD1 (5 bases). The CDR3 contains 14 residues. Germline V lookup: CDR1 SEHNR, CDR2 FQNEAQ (reference sequence). V dropped 5 bases and J dropped 0 bases, with 10 bases sitting between them. The CDR3 region has the DNA TGTGCCAGCAGCCGCGACAGATCTAACTATGGCTACACCTTC. Its protein product is CASSRDRSNYGYTF.

This clone has just a few counts. This chain connects TRBV2 to TRBJ1-2; D is unclear. This CDR3 is built from 13 residues. Germline lookup yields CDR1 SNHLY and CDR2 FYNNEI. Deletions cut 1 base from V and 8 bases from J, with 11 bases between. CDR3 sequence (DNA): TGTGCCAGCAGTGAAGACCTAACGGGGGGCTACACCTTC. It translates to CASSEDLTGGYTF.

This chain connects TRBV5-1 to TRBJ2-2; D is ambiguous. CDR3 length: 13 amino acids. Trimming took 0 bases from V and 5 from J, leaving 5 bases between them. Germline loops: CDR1 SGHRS, CDR2 YFSETQ. The CDR3 region has the DNA TGCGCCAGCAGCTTGGTGGGAACCGGGGAGCTGTTTTTT. Translation: CASSLVGTGELFF.

V gene TRBV6-1 combines with J gene TRBJ1-3; D remains unclear. The CDR3 loop spans 13 amino acids. Germline V gene lookup returns CDR1 MNHNS and CDR2 SASEGT. Deletions cut 2 bases from V and 11 bases from J, with 13 bases between. The CDR3 reads CASSERYSPPIYF. The CDR3 bases are TGTGCCAGCAGTGAACGTTATTCGCCCCCCATATATTTT.

This chain links TRBV27 with TRBJ2-1, with 8 bases lining up with TRBD2. The CDR3 has 16 amino acids. CDR1 and CDR2 (germline): MNHEY, SMNVEV (reference sequence). V lost 4 bases and J lost 5; bases outside the gene matches: 10. CDR3 DNA: TGTGCCAGCAGTTCCAGGGGCGGGAGGTGGGACAATGAGCAGTTCTTC. Protein: CASSSRGGRWDNEQFF.

The CDR3 bases are TGTGCCAGCGCCCCCCGGGGGCGTATCGATGGCTACACCTTC. Its translation: CASAPRGRIDGYTF. The chain recombines TRBV25-1 with TRBJ1-2; D may be TRBD1 (6 bases). Germline V gene sequence: CDR1 MGHDK, CDR2 SYGVNS. The V and J ends lost 8 bases and 6 bases respectively, with 19 bases between them. The CDR3 consists of 14 residues.

There are a few counts of this clone. This chain links TRBV19 with TRBJ1-1; D gene unclear. With 3 bases removed from V and 0 bases from J, the gap between germline ends came to 8 bases. CDR1 LNHDA and CDR2 SQIVND come from the germline V gene (reference sequence). The CDR3 length is 14 residues. The CDR3 coding sequence is TGTGCCAGTAGTATTGAGGGCCTGAACACTGAAGCTTTCTTT. As protein: CASSIEGLNTEAFF.

V gene TRBV6-1 combines with J gene TRBJ2-5; TRBD2 agrees at 7 bases. V dropped 8 bases and J dropped 4; count of bases not matched to a gene: 13. Germline CDR1 MNHNS, CDR2 SASEGT. The CDR3 is 15 amino acids. CDR3 in DNA: TGTGCCAGCGGAGTGGGCTCGGGGGGTCGAGAGACCCAGTACTTC. It codes for CASGVGSGGRETQYF.

The chain recombines TRBV30 with TRBJ1-3; D uncertain. Germline CDR1 is GTSNPN and CDR2 is SVGIG (reference sequence). Trimming cost V 8 bases and J 2 bases, with 10 bases left between them. The CDR3 loop spans 12 amino acids. The CDR3 DNA is TGTGCCGGCCAGAAAACTGGAAACACCATATATTTT. The encoded protein is CAGQKTGNTIYF.

By proportion, this clone is medium-sized. The J gene is TRBJ1-1, the V gene TRBV5-4; D gene ambiguous. The germline CDR1 and CDR2 sequences are SGHNT and YYREEE (reference sequence). V dropped 3 bases and J dropped 5 bases, with 11 bases sitting between them. CDR3 size: 13 residues. CDR3 loop: CASSSAGRTEAFF. The CDR3 bases are TGTGCCAGCAGCTCCGCGGGGAGGACTGAAGCTTTCTTT.

The genes are TRBV5-6 and TRBJ1-5; tentative D call: TRBD1 (5 bases). This CDR3 is built from 13 residues. V lost 3 bases and J lost 7, with 11 bases in between. Per germline, CDR1 SGHDT and CDR2 YYEEEE. CDR3 sequence: CASSSGAHQPQHF. The CDR3 DNA sequence: TGTGCCAGCAGCTCCGGGGCCCACCAGCCCCAGCATTTT. The entire variable domain, with the rest obtained from reference TRBV5-6 and TRBJ1-5, is as follows: DAGVTQSPTHLIKTRGQQVTLRCSPKSGHDTVSWYQQALGQGPQFIFQYYEEEERQRGNFPDRFSGHQFPNYSSELNVNALLLGDSALYLCASSSGAHQPQHFGDGTRLSIL.

Notes on this clone: This same CDR3 is encoded by further DNA sequences in the sample. The V gene is TRBV9, the J gene TRBJ2-1, with TRBD2 as a possible D gene (5 bases). The CDR3 loop spans 13 amino acids. With 2 bases removed from V and 10 bases from J, the gap between germline ends came to 13 bases. Germline V gene data show CDR1 as SGDLS and CDR2 as YYNGEE. The CDR3: CASSVRGVDEQFF. The CDR3 DNA reads as TGTGCCAGCAGCGTCCGGGGAGTGGACGAGCAGTTCTTC.

V is TRBV2 and J is TRBJ1-5; possibly TRBD1 for D (6 bases). The CDR3 is 13 amino acids. From germline, CDR1 is SNHLY and CDR2 FYNNEI. The V end lost 6 bases, the J end lost 7 bases, and 13 bases lay between the germline ends. DNA of the CDR3: TGTGCCAGCAGGGACAGTGGTGTGCAGCCCCAGCATTTT. Translation gives CASRDSGVQPQHF.

The CDR3 loop reads CASSQDIRYGYTF. In DNA, the CDR3 is TGTGCCAGCAGCCAAGATATCCGCTATGGCTACACCTTC. The chain joins TRBV4-2 to TRBJ1-2; D is unresolved. Germline lookup yields CDR1 LGHNA and CDR2 YNFKEQ. The CDR3 consists of 13 residues. Trimming cost V 0 bases and J 4 bases, with 6 bases left between them.

The chain has TRBV19 and TRBJ2-5; a weak D match, TRBD1 (6 bases). V was clipped by 8 bases and J by 4 bases, with 23 bases between them. The CDR3 totals 16 residues. Germline lookup yields CDR1 LNHDA and CDR2 SQIVND (reference sequence). CDR3 region: CASGAGVRIPGETQYF. The DNA of the CDR3 is TGTGCCAGTGGGGCAGGGGTTCGGATTCCGGGAGAGACCCAGTACTTC.

V and J are TRBV19 and TRBJ2-5; D may be TRBD1 (8 bases). Germline CDR1 and CDR2: LNHDA and SQIVND (reference sequence). This CDR3 region has 15 residues. V was pared by 7 bases and J by 3 bases, with 18 bases between. CDR3 bases: TGTGCCAGTACACCGGACAGGGAGGGGAAAGAGACCCAGTACTTC. Translation gives CASTPDREGKETQYF.

The chain combines TRBV6-5 with TRBJ2-3, with no clear D. V was pared by 6 bases and J by 1 base, with 8 bases between. This CDR3 has 13 residues. Germline V gene lookup returns CDR1 MNHEY and CDR2 SVGAGI. CDR3 in amino acids: CASRNMGTDTQYF. CDR3 coding DNA: TGTGCCAGCAGGAACATGGGCACAGATACGCAGTATTTT.

A few counts support this clone. This chain joins TRBV30 and TRBJ2-7, with 7 nucleotides matching TRBD1. The ends lost 3 bases at V and 5 bases at J; junction bases unmatched: 7. There are 13 residues in the CDR3. The germline V gene encodes CDR1 GTSNPN and CDR2 SVGIG (reference sequence). DNA of the CDR3: TGTGCCTGGAGACAGGGGATCTTGGACGAGCAGTACTTC. This gives the protein CAWRQGILDEQYF.

CDR3 region: CAWRVAGVETQYF. CDR3 coding DNA: TGTGCCTGGAGAGTAGCGGGAGTTGAGACCCAGTACTTC. The chain joins TRBV30 to TRBJ2-5; 9 nucleotides line up with TRBD2. Germline values: CDR1 GTSNPN, CDR2 SVGIG (reference sequence). The length of the CDR3 is 13 residues. Trimming cost V 3 bases and J 5 bases; bases outside gene matches: 4.

The chain uses TRBV19 and TRBJ1-4, with unresolved D. V lost 3 bases to trimming and J lost 0 bases, with 8 bases between them. The CDR3 is made up of 15 amino acids. Germline CDR1 and CDR2: LNHDA and SQIVND (reference sequence). The CDR3 bases are TGTGCCAGTAGTATGACCGGGGCAACTAATGAAAAACTGTTTTTT. It encodes CASSMTGATNEKLFF. Full variable domain (missing parts from reference TRBV19 and TRBJ1-4): DGGITQSPKYLFRKEGQNVTLSCEQNLNHDAMYWYRQDPGQGLRLIYYSQIVNDFQKGDIAEGYSVSREKKESFPLTVTSAQKNPTAFYLCASSMTGATNEKLFFGSGTQLSVL.

The chain is built from TRBV6-6 and TRBJ1-2, with TRBD1 as a possible D gene (6 bases). This CDR3 is 13 amino acids long. V gave up 4 bases and J gave up 2 bases, with 8 bases separating them. CDR1 and CDR2 (germline): MNHNY, SVGAGI (reference sequence). For the CDR3, the DNA is TGTGCCAGCAGTTGGGACATCAACTATGGCTACACCTTC. Translation: CASSWDINYGYTF.

This clone was found a few times. The rearrangement uses TRBV5-1 and TRBJ2-7; tentatively, D is TRBD2 (6 bases). V lost 0 bases and J lost 5, with 12 bases in between. The germline CDR1 and CDR2 sequences are SGHRS and YFSETQ. The CDR3 has 14 amino acids. The CDR3 reads CASSLDRGGDEQYF. As DNA, the CDR3 is TGCGCCAGCAGCTTGGATAGGGGAGGTGACGAGCAGTACTTC.